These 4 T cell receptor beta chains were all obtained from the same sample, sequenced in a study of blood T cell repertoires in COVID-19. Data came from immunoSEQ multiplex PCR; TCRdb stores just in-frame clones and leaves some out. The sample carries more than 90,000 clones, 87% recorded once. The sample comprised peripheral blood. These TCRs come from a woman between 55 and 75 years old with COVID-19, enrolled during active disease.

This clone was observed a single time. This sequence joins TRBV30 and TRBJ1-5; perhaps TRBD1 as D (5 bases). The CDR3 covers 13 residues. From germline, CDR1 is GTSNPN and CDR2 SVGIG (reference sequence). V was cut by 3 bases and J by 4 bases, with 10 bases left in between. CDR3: CAWRGAGNQPQHF. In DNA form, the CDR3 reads TGTGCCTGGAGAGGGGCAGGGAATCAGCCCCAGCATTTT. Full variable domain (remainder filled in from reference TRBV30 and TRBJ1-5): SQTIHQWPATLVQPVGSPLSLECTVEGTSNPNLYWYRQAAGRGLQLLFYSVGIGQISSEVPQNLSASRPQDRQFILSSKKLLLSDSGFYLCAWRGAGNQPQHFGDGTRLSIL.

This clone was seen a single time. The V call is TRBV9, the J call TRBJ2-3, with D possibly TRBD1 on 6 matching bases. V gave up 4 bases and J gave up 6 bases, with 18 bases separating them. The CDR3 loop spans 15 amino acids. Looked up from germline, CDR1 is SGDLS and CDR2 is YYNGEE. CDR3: CASSLPGGQRDTQYF. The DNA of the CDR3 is TGTGCCAGCAGCTTACCCGGCGGACAGCGGGATACGCAGTATTTT.

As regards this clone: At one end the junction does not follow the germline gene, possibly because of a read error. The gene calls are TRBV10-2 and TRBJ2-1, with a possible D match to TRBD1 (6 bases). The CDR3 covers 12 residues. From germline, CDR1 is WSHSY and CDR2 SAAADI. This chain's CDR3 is CASSEFQGPLLF. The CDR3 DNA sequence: TGCGCCAGCAGTGAGTTTCAGGGGCCGCTCCTCTTC.

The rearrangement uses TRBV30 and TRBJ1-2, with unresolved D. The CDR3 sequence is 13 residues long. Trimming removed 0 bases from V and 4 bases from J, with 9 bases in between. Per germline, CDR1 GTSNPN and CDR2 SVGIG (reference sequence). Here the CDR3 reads CAWSVNSFYGYTF. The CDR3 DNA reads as TGTGCCTGGAGTGTGAACAGCTTCTATGGCTACACCTTC.